Listed below are T cell receptor beta chains from one sample, sequenced in a study of control samples from healthy donors and cancer patients. Data came from immunoSEQ multiplex PCR; TCRdb stores just in-frame clones and leaves some out. The repertoire holds about 170,000 clones, with 91% as singletons. Material for sequencing was blood. The receptors originated from a woman in her thirties in good health. Both conserved end residues are part of each CDR3. Fields, in order: clone size, J gene, V gene, D gene, CDR3 DNA, CDR3 protein. A D gene is named only where the DNA matches it firmly. Expanded clones get a size class; other rows say once, few or many, or leave the size out.

NA	TRBJ2-2	TRBV19	TRBD1	TGTGCCAGTAGTCTCCAAGGGACAGGGAGAAGCGGGGAGCTGTTTTTT	CASSLQGTGRSGELFF
NA	TRBJ2-2	TRBV6-5	TRBD1	TGTGCCATCGGACAGGGGATCACCGGGGAGCTGTTTTTT	CAIGQGITGELFF
NA	TRBJ2-1	TRBV7-2	TRBD2	TGTGCCAGCAGCTTAAACCCTAGCGGGAGGGGCAATGAGCAGTTCTTC	CASSLNPSGRGNEQFF
NA	TRBJ1-5	TRBV4-2	NA	TGTGCCAGCAGCCAAGACAATAGCAATCAGCCCCAGCATTTT	CASSQDNSNQPQHF
NA	TRBJ1-2	TRBV6-2/TRBV6-3	TRBD1	TGTGCCAGCAGTTACTCCGGGACAGGAGTTGGCTACACCTTC	CASSYSGTGVGYTF
NA	TRBJ2-1	TRBV9	TRBD1	TGTGCCAGCAGCCGGACAGGGGGCCTGCGGGGGGTTTCTCCGTACAATGAGCAGTTCTTC	CASSRTGGLRGVSPYNEQFF
NA	TRBJ1-4	TRBV6-5	NA	TGTGCCAGCAGTTCAGGGACTGAAAAACTGTTTTTT	CASSSGTEKLFF
once	TRBJ1-2	TRBV29-1	TRBD1	TGCAGCGTTCCTACAGGGGTCTATGGCTACACCTTC	CSVPTGVYGYTF
NA	TRBJ2-7	TRBV6-5	TRBD1	TGTGCCAGCAGATCCAACAGGGGGCTTTCCTACGAGCAGTACTTC	CASRSNRGLSYEQYF
NA	TRBJ1-3	TRBV21-1	NA	TGTGCCAGCAGCAAAGGGCAGGGGGGCTCTGGAAACACCATATATTTT	CASSKGQGGSGNTIYF
NA	TRBJ2-1	TRBV6-6	NA	TGTGCCAGCATCCGGGACAACAGGTTCAATGAGCAGTTCTTC	CASIRDNRFNEQFF
NA	TRBJ1-2	TRBV19	NA	TGTGCCAGTAGTATAGGCAGGGGTTACTATGGCTACACCTTC	CASSIGRGYYGYTF
NA	TRBJ2-1	TRBV18	TRBD2	TGTGCCAGCTCACCACCGGTAGCGGGAGGCTCCTACAATGAGCAGTTCTTC	CASSPPVAGGSYNEQFF
NA	TRBJ1-2	TRBV7-9	TRBD1	TGTGCCAGCAGCTTTAACCGGGACAGGGGGGTTGGCTACACCTTC	CASSFNRDRGVGYTF
NA	TRBJ2-1	TRBV24-1	NA	TGTGCCACCAGTGGCCGCCCATCCTACAATGAGCAGTTCTTC	CATSGRPSYNEQFF
NA	TRBJ1-1	TRBV5-1	NA	TGCGCCAGCAGCCACCCCGGGTTCACTGAAGCTTTCTTT	CASSHPGFTEAFF
NA	TRBJ2-5	TRBV6-2/TRBV6-3	TRBD1	TGTGCCAGCAGCCGGACAGGGGTGGAGACCCAGTACTTC	CASSRTGVETQYF
once	TRBJ2-1	TRBV4-1	NA	TGCGCCAGCAGCCAAGGGGTGAGCTCCTACAATGAGCAGTTCTTC	CASSQGVSSYNEQFF